One and the same sample provided the 15 T cell receptor beta chains below, sequenced in a study of cytomegalovirus exposure and HLA in healthy donors. The PCR had 60 Vbeta and 13 Jbeta primers. Sequencing used immunoSEQ multiplex PCR; TCRdb keeps in-frame clones, though not all of them. In the table there are 70,000 to 90,000 clones, approximately 75% of which are singletons. The sequenced sample consisted of PBMCs. The receptors here all came from a man aged 55 to 70 in good health and CMV-seronegative.

The chain is built from TRBV6-1 and TRBJ1-3; D is undetermined. Looked up from germline, CDR1 is MNHNS and CDR2 is SASEGT. The CDR3 is made up of 16 amino acids. The V end lost 2 bases, the J end lost 2 bases, and 13 bases lay between the germline ends. CDR3 amino acids: CASSESGRRTGNTIYF. DNA for the CDR3: TGTGCCAGCAGTGAATCGGGGAGACGCACTGGAAACACCATATATTTT.

CDR3 DNA: TGTGCCAGCAGCTTACGTCCGGTACAGGGGCCATCCTCGGTGGACAATGAGCAGTTCTTC. Its translation is CASSLRPVQGPSSVDNEQFF. The V call is TRBV7-3, the J call TRBJ2-1; 7 bases map to TRBD1. CDR3 length equals 20 residues. V gave up 2 bases and J gave up 5 bases; unmatched junction bases: 21. In germline, CDR1 is SGHTA, CDR2 FQGTGA.

A few counts support this clone. The CDR3 loop is CASSWSGAVGSPLHF. CDR3 nucleotide sequence: TGTGCCAGCAGTTGGTCAGGGGCGGTAGGGTCACCCCTCCACTTT. The chain couples TRBV6-1 to TRBJ1-6; D possibly corresponds to TRBD1 (6 bases). Looked up from germline, CDR1 is MNHNS and CDR2 is SASEGT. The CDR3 totals 15 residues. V gave up 5 bases and J gave up 10 bases, with 18 bases separating them.

The rearrangement links TRBV28 to TRBJ1-2; 7 bases match TRBD1. V was pared by 7 bases and J by 2 bases, with 7 bases of the junction left unmatched. The CDR3 runs 14 residues. CDR1 is MDHEN, CDR2 SYDVKM, per germline. CDR3 residues: CASTLDRRNYGYTF. The DNA for the CDR3 is TGTGCCAGCACCCTGGACAGGAGGAACTATGGCTACACCTTC.

V usage is TRBV19 and J usage is TRBJ2-5, with D possibly matching TRBD2 (5 bases). Trimming stripped 8 bases from V and 3 bases from J, with 16 bases between. The CDR3 is made up of 14 amino acids. Germline V gene sequence: CDR1 LNHDA, CDR2 SQIVND (reference sequence). CDR3 in DNA: TGTGCCAGTTCCTTTGTAGCGCAGAAAGAGACCCAGTACTTC. Translation gives CASSFVAQKETQYF.

V is TRBV27 and J is TRBJ2-7; D is uncertain. V lost 2 bases and J lost 2, with 10 bases in between. Germline assignment: CDR1 MNHEY and CDR2 SMNVEV (reference sequence). CDR3 length: 14 residues. Here the CDR3 DNA reads TGTGCCAGCAGTTTAAGCTTTCTTACCTACGAGCAGTACTTC. This sequence encodes CASSLSFLTYEQYF.

CDR3 sequence: CAWSVSGISTDTQYF. In DNA, the CDR3 is TGTGCCTGGAGTGTAAGCGGGATTAGCACAGATACGCAGTATTTT. The V call is TRBV30, the J call TRBJ2-3; 7 bases align to TRBD2. The ends lost 0 bases at V and 0 bases at J; junction bases unmatched: 3. Germline CDR1 reads GTSNPN; CDR2 reads SVGIG (reference sequence). The CDR3 totals 15 residues.

Only one count was recorded for this clone. The gene calls are TRBV6-1 and TRBJ1-1, with TRBD1 matching over 8 bases. The V segment lost 6 bases and the J segment 4 bases; nucleotides outside the gene matches: 7. Per the germline V gene, CDR1 is MNHNS and CDR2 is SASEGT. CDR3 size: 14 residues. The CDR3 protein is CASSRTGLGTEAFF. The CDR3 coding sequence is TGTGCCAGCAGCAGGACAGGGTTGGGCACTGAAGCTTTCTTT.

The V and J genes are TRBV6-5 and TRBJ1-1, with TRBD1 identical over 8 bases. CDR3 length equals 12 residues. J gave up 5 bases and V 6 bases, and 2 bases lay outside the gene matches. Germline V gene data show CDR1 as MNHEY and CDR2 as SVGAGI. CDR3 in DNA: TGTGCCAGCAGAACAGGGGGAACTGAAGCTTTCTTT. Its protein is CASRTGGTEAFF.

The V gene is TRBV30, the J gene TRBJ1-5; tentatively, D is TRBD1 (5 bases). Between the trimmed V and J ends, which lost 5 bases and 11 bases, there was a span of 16 bases. Germline values: CDR1 GTSNPN, CDR2 SVGIG (reference sequence). This CDR3 region has 12 residues. CDR3 loop: CAWGGVMGTQHF. The CDR3, as DNA: TGTGCCTGGGGGGGGGTTATGGGGACCCAGCATTTT.

The chain carries TRBV2 and TRBJ2-7; 13 nucleotides match TRBD2. From germline, CDR1 is SNHLY and CDR2 FYNNEI. Trimming removed 10 bases from V and 4 bases from J; junction bases left unmatched: 10. The CDR3 covers 15 residues. DNA for the CDR3: TGTGCCATCCTAACTAGCGGGGGGGAATCGTACGAGCAGTACTTC. Encoded protein: CAILTSGGESYEQYF. The complete variable domain, with remaining parts taken from reference TRBV2 and TRBJ2-7, reads EPEVTQTPSHQVTQMGQEVILRCVPISNHLYFYWYRQILGQKVEFLVSFYNNEISEKSEIFDDQFSVERPDGSNFTLKIRSTKLEDSAMYFCAILTSGGESYEQYFGPGTRLTVT.

The chain couples TRBV10-3 to TRBJ2-5; TRBD2 agrees at 7 bases. The CDR3 loop spans 15 amino acids. Germline V lookup: CDR1 ENHRY, CDR2 SYGVKD. J lost 1 base, V lost 3 bases, and 5 bases had no gene match. CDR3 amino acids: CAISDASGVQETQYF. DNA for the CDR3: TGTGCCATCAGTGACGCTAGCGGTGTCCAAGAGACCCAGTACTTC.

This clone was seen only once. Other DNA sequences in this specimen translate into the identical CDR3. V gene TRBV7-8 combines with J gene TRBJ2-2; tentatively, D is TRBD2 (6 bases). V shed 0 bases and J shed 6 bases, with 20 bases lying between them. The CDR3 loop spans 18 amino acids. The V gene's germline CDR1 is SGHVS and CDR2 FQNEAQ. The CDR3 nucleotides read TGTGCCAGCAGCTTAGCGCCGGACGCGGGAAAGGTCGCCGGGGAGCTGTTTTTT. This translates into CASSLAPDAGKVAGELFF. The whole variable domain, remainder taken from reference TRBV7-8 and TRBJ2-2, is GAGVSQSPRYKVAKRGQDVALRCDPISGHVSLFWYQQALGQGPEFLTYFQNEAQLDKSGLPSDRFFAERPEGSVSTLKIQRTQQEDSAVYLCASSLAPDAGKVAGELFFGEGSRLTVL.

The genes are TRBV2 and TRBJ2-1; D is possibly TRBD1 (7 bases). V lost 8 bases, J lost 14 bases, and 19 bases lay in between. This CDR3 comprises 12 residues. CDR1 is SNHLY and CDR2 is FYNNEI in the germline V gene. The CDR3 loop reads CASSGGPGSKFF. The CDR3 nucleotides read TGTGCCAGCTCAGGGGGGCCAGGTTCCAAGTTCTTC.

This clone was counted once. This rearrangement joins TRBV5-1 to TRBJ1-6; no clear D. Germline V CDR1 and CDR2: SGHRS, YFSETQ. The CDR3 totals 15 residues. With 10 bases removed from V and 6 bases from J, the gap between germline ends came to 20 bases. The CDR3 DNA sequence: TGCGCCTCTAAGGAGGGAGGGAACGTTAATTCACCCCTCCACTTT. Its translation is CASKEGGNVNSPLHF.